The 24 T cell receptor beta chains below were found in one sample sequenced in a study of T cell repertoires in cytomegalovirus infection. No cognate antigen is known for these TCRs. TCRdb redid the calling of the reads with MiXCR, one entry per CDR3 protein. Of approximately 1,000,000 distinct CDR3 sequences in the sample, under 40% were seen once. The specimen was cultured CD8+ T cells from PBMCs, collected from culture after CMV antigen stimulation. The receptors come from a human donor in good health (CMV status not recorded). Some clones in this sample may be carry-over from other donors' samples.

The gene calls are TRBV27 and TRBJ2-1; 9 bases are shared with TRBD1. The V segment lost 2 bases and the J segment 6 bases; nucleotides outside the gene matches: 8. This CDR3 has 16 residues. Germline V lookup: CDR1 MNHEY, CDR2 SMNVEV (reference sequence). The CDR3 is CASSLGAQGATNEQFF. The CDR3 DNA reads as TGTGCCAGCAGTTTAGGGGCACAGGGGGCTACCAATGAGCAGTTCTTC.

The chain combines TRBV7-9 with TRBJ2-1; D gene ambiguous. In germline, CDR1 is SEHNR, CDR2 FQNEAQ (reference sequence). The CDR3 has 13 amino acids. The V gene lost 0 bases and the J gene lost 14 bases, with 14 bases spanning the gap. The CDR3 loop is CASSLAEAFQKFF. The DNA of the CDR3 is TGTGCCAGCAGCTTAGCGGAAGCCTTCCAAAAGTTCTTC.

This sequence joins TRBV6-5 and TRBJ2-2; 9 bases match TRBD2. J lost 4 bases, V lost 6 bases, and 6 bases had no gene match. Germline-derived CDR1 and CDR2 are MNHEY and SVGAGI. The CDR3 has 15 residues. CDR3 nucleotide sequence: TGTGCCAGCAGCGGTAGCGGGGGAGTCACCGGGGAGCTGTTTTTT. Protein sequence: CASSGSGGVTGELFF.

The gene calls are TRBV12-3 or TRBV12-4 and TRBJ1-2; TRBD1 aligns across 7 bases. The CDR3 extends over 12 amino acids. The V gene end was trimmed by 6 bases and the J gene end by 7 bases; junction bases not matched to a gene: 5. The CDR3 coding sequence is TGTGCCAGCAGGGAACAGGGGCCTGGCTACACCTTC. It codes for CASREQGPGYTF.

This clonotype was detected only a few times. This rearrangement joins TRBV14 to TRBJ2-1, with TRBD1 as a possible D gene (6 bases). V gave up 4 bases and J gave up 2 bases, with 12 bases separating them. The CDR3 has 15 amino acids. From germline, CDR1 is SGHDN and CDR2 FVKESK. CDR3 DNA sequence: TGTGCCAGCAGCCTCGTAGGGGGTGCCTACAATGAGCAGTTCTTC. Protein sequence: CASSLVGGAYNEQFF. Combining the CDR3 with reference TRBV14 and TRBJ2-1 gives the whole variable domain EAGVTQFPSHSVIEKGQTVTLRCDPISGHDNLYWYRRVMGKEIKFLLHFVKESKQDESGMPNNRFLAERTGGTYSTLKVQPAELEDSGVYFCASSLVGGAYNEQFFGPGTRLTVL.

This clonotype was recorded many times. J is TRBJ2-3 and V is TRBV7-2; D might be TRBD1 (5 bases). Looked up from germline, CDR1 is SGHTA and CDR2 is FQGNSA. V lost 1 base and J 0 bases, leaving 8 bases between the germline ends. The CDR3 is 15 amino acids. CDR3 nucleotides: TGTGCCAGCAGCTTAGGACAGCTTAGCACAGATACGCAGTATTTT. This sequence encodes CASSLGQLSTDTQYF.

There are a few counts of this clonotype. V and J are TRBV6-2 or TRBV6-3 and TRBJ2-3, with TRBD2 identical over 13 bases. The CDR3 runs to 18 residues. Per germline, CDR1 MNHEY and CDR2 SVGEGT. Trimming cost V 5 bases and J 3 bases; bases outside gene matches: 11. The CDR3 DNA reads as TGTGCCAGCAGTCGTACTAGCGGGGGGGCCTGGGGGACAGATACGCAGTATTTT. This codes for CASSRTSGGAWGTDTQYF.

A remark on this clonotype: Mismatch with germline at one junction end may stem from a read error. The V gene is TRBV7-3, the J gene TRBJ1-1, with a tentative D call TRBD1 (5 bases). Germline V CDR1 and CDR2: SGHTA, FQGTGA. The CDR3 covers 15 residues. The CDR3 reads CANSQGGAWNTEAFF. DNA for the CDR3: TGTGCCAACAGCCAAGGAGGGGCTTGGAACACTGAAGCTTTCTTT. The entire variable domain, with the rest obtained from reference TRBV7-3 and TRBJ1-1, is as follows: GAGVSQTPSNKVTEKGKYVELRCDPISGHTALYWYRQSLGQGPEFLIYFQGTGAADDSGLPNDRFFAVRPEGSVSTLKIQRTERGDSAVYLCANSQGGAWNTEAFFGQGTRLTVV.

The gene calls are TRBV4-1 and TRBJ2-7; the D gene could be TRBD1 or TRBD2 (6 bases each). V was pared by 0 bases and J by 2 bases, with 11 bases between. The CDR3 is made up of 15 amino acids. Germline CDR1 reads MGHRA; CDR2 reads YSYEKL. The CDR3 is CASSQDSGATYEQYF. CDR3 bases: TGCGCCAGCAGCCAAGATTCGGGGGCAACCTACGAGCAGTACTTC.

This chain links TRBV19 with TRBJ2-1, with 13 nucleotides matching TRBD2. V lost 11 bases, J lost 5 bases, and 3 bases stayed unmatched. CDR1 is LNHDA, CDR2 SQIVND, per germline (reference sequence). This CDR3 spans 13 amino acids. The CDR3 coding sequence is TGTGCCTCAGGACTAGCGGGGGACAATGAGCAGTTCTTC. Residues: CASGLAGDNEQFF.

Details on this clonotype: The junction and the germline gene differ at one end; a read error may be behind it. The V and J genes are TRBV27 and TRBJ2-5; D is perhaps TRBD1 or TRBD2 (6 bases each). Germline V lookup: CDR1 MNHEY, CDR2 SMNVEV (reference sequence). The CDR3 has 14 amino acids. This chain's CDR3 is CASSPGAYRASWNF. The DNA for the CDR3 is TGTGCCAGCAGCCCGGGGGCATACAGGGCCTCATGGAACTTC.

This clonotype was counted only a few times. The CDR3 sequence is CASSYSLTYLNTEAFF. In DNA, the CDR3 is TGTGCCAGCAGTTACTCGCTGACATACCTAAACACTGAAGCTTTCTTT. This chain links TRBV6-5 with TRBJ1-1; D is ambiguous. Trimming stripped 0 bases from V and 2 bases from J, with 13 bases between. Germline lookup yields CDR1 MNHEY and CDR2 SVGAGI. There are 16 residues in the CDR3.

A few counts support this clonotype. V and J are TRBV4-1 and TRBJ1-2; a weak D match, TRBD1 (5 bases). Trimming took off 1 base at V and 4 bases at J, with 16 bases between the two ends. Germline V gene sequence: CDR1 MGHRA, CDR2 YSYEKL. The CDR3 spans 16 residues. The CDR3 region has the DNA TGCGCCAGCAGCCAAGGGGGGGGTCCCTTAGGCTATGGCTACACCTTC. Translated, it gives CASSQGGGPLGYGYTF.

In this sample, this clonotype turned up a few times. The chain combines TRBV6-1 with TRBJ2-2; D remains unclear. The CDR3 spans 14 residues. The V gene's germline CDR1 is MNHNS and CDR2 SASEGT. Trimming removed 0 bases from V and 1 base from J, with 3 bases in between. CDR3 coding DNA: TGTGCCAGCAGTGAAGCAAGGAACACCGGGGAGCTGTTTTTT. Protein product: CASSEARNTGELFF.

This clonotype was recorded a few times. This chain uses TRBV20-1 with TRBJ2-1; TRBD1 or TRBD2 may be the D gene (5 bases each). The germline V gene has CDR1 DFQATT and CDR2 SNEGSKA (reference sequence). Deletions cut 3 bases from V and 0 bases from J, with 12 bases between. The length of the CDR3 is 15 residues. CDR3 DNA: TGCAGTGCTAGTTTACCGGGGCGCTCCTACAATGAGCAGTTCTTC. Translating it yields CSASLPGRSYNEQFF.

For the CDR3, the DNA is TGTGCCAGCAGAAACAAACCGGATACGCAGTATTTT. Translating it yields CASRNKPDTQYF. This chain links TRBV5-5 with TRBJ2-3, with D hard to call. The CDR3 is 12 amino acids. Germline CDR1 is SGHKS and CDR2 is YYEKEE (reference sequence). Trimming took 5 bases from V and 6 from J, leaving 10 bases between them.

This clonotype was detected ten times or more. The chain has TRBV7-6 and TRBJ2-5, with D uncertain. CDR3 length: 15 amino acids. V shed 1 base and J shed 0 bases, with 9 bases lying between them. Germline V gives CDR1 SGHVS, CDR2 FNYEAQ. DNA for the CDR3: TGTGCCAGCAGCTTAGGTGCGGCAGACCAAGAGACCCAGTACTTC. Its protein product is CASSLGAADQETQYF.

DNA for the CDR3: TGTGCCAGCAAAGGCGGGGGGGCCTTGGAGACCCAGTACTTC. It specifies CASKGGGALETQYF. The rearrangement links TRBV27 to TRBJ2-5; 9 positions match TRBD2. CDR3 size: 14 residues. Trimming at V came to 7 bases and at J to 5 bases, leaving 8 bases not matched to a gene. The V gene's germline CDR1 is MNHEY and CDR2 SMNVEV (reference sequence).

V gene TRBV4-1 combines with J gene TRBJ2-1; 7 bases fit TRBD2. V shed 0 bases and J 1 base; nucleotides not matched to a gene: 3. Germline loops: CDR1 MGHRA, CDR2 YSYEKL. The CDR3 is made up of 16 amino acids. This chain's CDR3 is CASSQERGGSYNEQFF. CDR3 DNA: TGCGCCAGCAGCCAAGAACGCGGGGGATCCTACAATGAGCAGTTCTTC.

This rearrangement joins TRBV7-9 to TRBJ2-7; D perhaps matches TRBD2 (6 bases). Trimming left V 5 bases short and J 3 bases short, with 11 bases between. Germline CDR1 SEHNR, CDR2 FQNEAQ (reference sequence). There are 13 residues in the CDR3. The CDR3 protein is CASSAGTRYEQYV. In DNA form, the CDR3 reads TGTGCCAGCAGCGCCGGGACTCGCTACGAGCAGTACGTC.

The J gene is TRBJ2-7, the V gene TRBV7-9; the D gene is possibly TRBD1 (6 bases). Germline V lookup: CDR1 SEHNR, CDR2 FQNEAQ (reference sequence). Trimming left V 1 base short and J 0 bases short, with 10 bases between. This CDR3 is 15 amino acids long. CDR3 amino acids: CASSLGQGISYEQYV. As DNA, the CDR3 is TGTGCCAGCAGCTTAGGGCAGGGGATCTCCTACGAGCAGTACGTC.

The rearrangement joins TRBV6-2 or TRBV6-3 to TRBJ1-1; D not certain. Germline lookup yields CDR1 MNHEY and CDR2 SVGEGT. The length of the CDR3 is 15 residues. V lost 5 bases, J lost 2 bases, and 15 bases lay in between. The CDR3 DNA reads TGTGCCAGCAGTGCACTACAAGGCCCAAACACTGAAGCTTTCTTT. This encodes CASSALQGPNTEAFF.

This clonotype was counted only a few times. This rearrangement joins TRBV7-8 to TRBJ2-1; D not resolved. The CDR3 has 14 residues. Germline V lookup: CDR1 SGHVS, CDR2 FQNEAQ. V was trimmed by 3 bases and J by 4 bases, leaving 10 bases between them. The CDR3 bases are TGTGCCAGCAGCTTTGCGGACCCTTACAATGAGCAGTTCTTC. It specifies CASSFADPYNEQFF. Full variable domain (outside the CDR3, taken from reference TRBV7-8 and TRBJ2-1): GAGVSQSPRYKVAKRGQDVALRCDPISGHVSLFWYQQALGQGPEFLTYFQNEAQLDKSGLPSDRFFAERPEGSVSTLKIQRTQQEDSAVYLCASSFADPYNEQFFGPGTRLTVL.

The gene calls are TRBV6-5 and TRBJ2-3; D assignment may be TRBD1 or TRBD2 (5 bases each). The germline V gene encodes CDR1 MNHEY and CDR2 SVGAGI. CDR3 length: 15 amino acids. Between the trimmed V and J ends, which lost 8 bases and 0 bases, there was a span of 15 bases. CDR3 region: CASSGPYPSTDTQYF. CDR3 coding DNA: TGTGCCAGCTCGGGACCCTACCCTAGCACAGATACGCAGTATTTT.